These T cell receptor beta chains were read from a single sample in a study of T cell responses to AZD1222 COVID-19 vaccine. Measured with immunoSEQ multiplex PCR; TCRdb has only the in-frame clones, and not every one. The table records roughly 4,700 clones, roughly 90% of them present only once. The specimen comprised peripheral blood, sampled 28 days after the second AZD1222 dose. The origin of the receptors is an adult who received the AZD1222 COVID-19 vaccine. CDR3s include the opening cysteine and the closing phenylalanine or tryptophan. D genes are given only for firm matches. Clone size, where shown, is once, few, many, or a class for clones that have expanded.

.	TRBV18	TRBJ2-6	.	TGTGCCAGCTCACCGGGGGCGCAAGGGGCCAACGTCCTGACTTTC	CASSPGAQGANVLTF
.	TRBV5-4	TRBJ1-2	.	TGTGCCAGCAGCTTGGCGGACAGAAACGGCTACACCTTC	CASSLADRNGYTF
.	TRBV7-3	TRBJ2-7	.	TGTGCCAGCAGCTTAATCAACGAGCAGTACTTC	CASSLINEQYF
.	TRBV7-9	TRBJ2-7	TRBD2	TGTGCCAGCCAGATGTGGGGACTAGAGGACCCCTACGAGCAGTACTTC	CASQMWGLEDPYEQYF
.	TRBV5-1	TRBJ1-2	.	TGCGCCAGCAGCTTGAATAAAGGTGCCAACTATGGCTACACCTTC	CASSLNKGANYGYTF
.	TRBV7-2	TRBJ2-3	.	TGTGCCAGCAGCTTGGGGGGGGGCCGTGGCACAGATACGCAGTATTTT	CASSLGGGRGTDTQYF
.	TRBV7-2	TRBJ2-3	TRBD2	TGTGCCAGCAGCCTAGGGCGGGGAGTAGCGGGACCCACAGATACGCAGTATTTT	CASSLGRGVAGPTDTQYF
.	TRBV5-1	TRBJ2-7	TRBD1	TGCGCCAGCAACCACGGGACAGGGGGCGAGCAGTACTTC	CASNHGTGGEQYF
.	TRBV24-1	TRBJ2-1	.	TGTGCCACCAGTGATCCGCAACCCCCGGGGGATGAGCAGTTCTTC	CATSDPQPPGDEQFF
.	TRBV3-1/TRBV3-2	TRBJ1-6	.	TGTGCCAGCAGCCAAGATTCAGGGCGGGCCCTCCACTTT	CASSQDSGRALHF
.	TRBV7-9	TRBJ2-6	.	TGTGCCAGCAGCTTAGCCTCTGGGGCCAACGTCCTGACTTTC	CASSLASGANVLTF
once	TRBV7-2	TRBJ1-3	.	TGTGCCAGCAGCTATCAGTCCACCTTCTCTGGAAACACCATATATTTT	CASSYQSTFSGNTIYF
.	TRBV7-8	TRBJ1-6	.	TGTGCCAGCAGCTTAGATGTAACCGGGGACAAGAATTCACCCCTCCACTTT	CASSLDVTGDKNSPLHF
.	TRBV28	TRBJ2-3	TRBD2	TGTGCCAGCAGTCCCATAGCGGGGACTCCGAGCACAGATACGCAGTATTTT	CASSPIAGTPSTDTQYF
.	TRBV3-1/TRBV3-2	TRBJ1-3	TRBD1	TGTGCCAGCAGCCAAGGGACAGGGAAGGAAAACACCATATATTTT	CASSQGTGKENTIYF
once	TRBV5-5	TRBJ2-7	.	TGTGCCAGCAGCTTTCAGGGAGCCTACGAGCAGTACTTC	CASSFQGAYEQYF
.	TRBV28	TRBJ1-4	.	TGTGCCAGCAGTTTATCCGGGATCACAGGGACTGAAAAACTGTTTTTT	CASSLSGITGTEKLFF
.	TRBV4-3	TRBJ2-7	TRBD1	TGCGCCAGCAGCCCGGGACAGCCTCCTTGGGGGTTTTACGAGCAGTACTTC	CASSPGQPPWGFYEQYF
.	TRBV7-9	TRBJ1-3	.	TGTGCCAGCAGCTTGTCCATGTCTGGAAACACCATATATTTT	CASSLSMSGNTIYF
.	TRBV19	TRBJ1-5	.	TGTGCCAGTAGTATGTTCGGGGGACTTGATAGCAATCAGCCCCAGCATTTT	CASSMFGGLDSNQPQHF
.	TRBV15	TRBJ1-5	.	TGTGCCACCGCCGGTCGGGGAAATCAGCCCCAGCATTTT	CATAGRGNQPQHF
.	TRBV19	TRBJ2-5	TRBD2	TGTGCCAGTAGTATTTCTAGCGGGGGACAGACCCAGTACTTC	CASSISSGGQTQYF
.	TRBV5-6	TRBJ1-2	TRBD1	TGTGCCAGCAGCCTCCCGAAACAGGGGAACTATGGCTACACCTTC	CASSLPKQGNYGYTF